This T cell receptor beta chain emerged from a study of OX40 agonist ivuxolimab in advanced cancers. A note on the overall study: Ivuxolimab was an agonistic, fully human IgG2 monoclonal antibody directed against OX40 (CD134), a costimulatory receptor. A male proportion of 75% to 85% and a mean age of 60 years, ranging from roughly 23 to 85, were recorded for the dose-escalation cohort. Intravenous ivuxolimab was administered to patients every 2 weeks at six dose levels: 0.01, 0.1, 0.3, 1.5, 3 and 10 mg/kg. The monotherapy dose-escalation portion (N = 52 patients) of the phase I ivuxolimab trial is reported in the paper. Of the approximately 50 dose-escalation patients, hepatocellular carcinoma was present in approximately 20, melanoma in around 15, renal cell carcinoma in 9 and head and neck cancer in 9. Patients were allowed to have had prior anti-PD-1, anti-PD-L1 or anti-CTLA-4 therapy, and around two fifths of the dose-escalation patients had been treated with checkpoint inhibitors. Peripheral TCRbeta sequencing was intended to test whether TCR sequence diversity was altered and clonal T-cell expansion was caused by ivuxolimab. Partial responses occurred in three dose-escalation patients, of whom one had hepatocellular carcinoma and two had cutaneous melanoma. General conclusions and limits of the study: In partial responders in the 0.1-3.0 mg/kg groups, normalized peripheral clonal expansion was found to be among the lowest, especially among CD8+ T cells. After ivuxolimab, more expanded clones were found on average in CD8+ T cells than in CD4+ T cells. At doses of 0.1 to 3.0 mg/kg, clonal expansion of both CD4+ and CD8+ blood T cells was observed from baseline to week 6. Antigen specificity was not determined for the clonally expanded peripheral T cells. Low levels of normalized T-cell clonal expansion were also seen in some patients who did not respond.

About this clone: Its specific antigen is unknown. No base quality information exists; no much larger clone differs at one position.

To sequence the TCRbeta CDR3 region, genomic DNA was isolated from the sorted cells. The immunoSEQ Assay was used for sequencing of TCRbeta CDR3 regions. TCRdb carries this immuneACCESS record with in-frame sequences only. Its versions omit some clonotypes, under half of them owing to an unresolved V gene in the studies checked, with the rest unexplained. In all, the sample holds about 61,000 clones, and about 88% of those were seen once. The top ten clones comprise approximately 1.2% of the sample. The trial excluded patients who had a history of autoimmune disease or were on systemic immunosuppression. Peripheral blood for TCR sequencing was collected from all dose cohorts at baseline, on cycle 4 day 1, and on cycle 7 day 1. Samples came from an open-label, multicenter, first-in-human phase I dose-escalation trial of ivuxolimab. Adults with locally advanced or metastatic head and neck squamous cell, hepatocellular, melanoma or renal cell carcinoma were enrolled in the trial. Before TCR sequencing, CD4+ T cells and CD8+ T cells from peripheral blood were sorted into separate populations.

The CDR3 runs 15 residues from the cysteine to the phenylalanine. Of all the DNA, just the CDR3 is kept, 45 bases in frame from base 1. V was cut back by 2 bases and J by 7 bases, leaving a gap of 18 bases between them. From a lookup of the germline V gene, CDR1 and CDR2 are MNHEY and SVGAGI. The chain joins TRBV6-5 to TRBJ2-7, and TRBD2 may be the D gene, going by 6 matching bases. The sample here was CD4+ or CD8+ T cells sorted from blood, taken in a trial of the OX40 agonist ivuxolimab. This TCR was recovered from an adult with an advanced solid tumor such as melanoma, head and neck, liver or kidney cancer. The CDR3 has the sequence CASSYGSLGSGEQYF. Read as DNA, the sequence is TGTGCCAGCAGTTACGGGAGCCTCGGGAGTGGGGAGCAGTACTTC.